This T cell receptor (beta chain) appears in the sequencing data of a study of CD8+ T cells in alopecia areata. Study summary: Twice a day, 5 to 10 mg of oral tofacitinib was administered to treated patients. Overall study results and limits: Lesional scalp, especially alopecia totalis/universalis, showed higher clonality than normal scalp. Possibly because of HLA-related factors, TCR sharing was less clear across patients than in mice.

Treatment indicated: oral pan-JAK inhibitor, 5-10 mg twice daily. Germline V gene sequence: CDR1 GTSNPN, CDR2 SVGIG (reference sequence). This CDR3 spans 14 amino acids. The V gene end was trimmed by 0 bases and the J gene end by 7 bases; junction bases not matched to a gene: 6. As the sequencing template, cDNA was produced by extracting RNA and reverse transcribing it. This table comes from immunoSEQ multiplex PCR, and its TCRdb copy is limited to in-frame clones, with some not included. This table holds about 160,000 clones, 55% to 75% found once. Concerning this clone itself: Antigen specificity is unknown.

The chain carries TRBV30 and TRBJ1-5, with 7 bases that match TRBD1. The material was CD4+ T cells sorted from blood, obtained at week 4, from a patient treated with tofacitinib. This receptor was identified in a human donor with alopecia areata. The DNA of the CDR3 is TGTGCCTGGAGTGTACGACAGGGAAGACAGCCCCAGCATTTT. Residues: CAWSVRQGRQPQHF.